The entry that follows covers one T cell receptor beta chain sequence. Its antigen is not known. This specimen belongs to a study of T cell responses to AZD1222 COVID-19 vaccine. General observations from the study: Vaccine-related CD4 TCRs covered spike, predominating at 160-218 and 743-854. Close to half of spike-specific TCRs reportedly recognize unmutated variant regions. Donors skewed white British and female; clonal diversity was possibly underestimated. Samples come after the peak T cell response, not at day 14.

Sequencing used immunoSEQ multiplex PCR; TCRdb keeps in-frame clones, though not all of them. The data contain 120,000 or so clones, more than 65% of them singletons. CDR3 size: 14 residues. Germline V CDR1 and CDR2: SEHNR, FQNEAQ (reference sequence). The V and J ends lost 1 base and 10 bases respectively, with 11 bases between them. The receptor was derived from an adult who received the AZD1222 COVID-19 vaccine. Here the sequenced sample was peripheral blood, taken 28 days after the second AZD1222 dose. V is TRBV7-9 and J is TRBJ1-6; D might be TRBD1 (5 bases). CDR3 bases: TGTGCCAGCAGCTTAGTTCCCGGGGGATCACCCCTCCACTTT. Its translation: CASSLVPGGSPLHF.